A selection of T cell receptor beta chains follows, all from one sample in a study of cytomegalovirus exposure and HLA in healthy donors. Sequenced by immunoSEQ multiplex PCR; TCRdb stores in-frame clones only, minus some. The sample has approximately 98,000 clones, roughly 88% seen once; the top ten hold 3%. Source material: PBMCs. The origin of the receptors is a woman between 18 and 29 years old in good health and CMV-seronegative. CDR3s include the opening cysteine and the closing phenylalanine or tryptophan. The D gene is left open where the match is weak.

TRBD1 | TRBJ1-5 | 16 | TRBV28 | CASSLVGTGKGQPQHF
. | TRBJ2-3 | 15 | TRBV7-9 | CASSLVGSYTDTQYF
. | TRBJ1-1 | 14 | TRBV9 | CASSVVDRNTEAFF
. | TRBJ2-7 | 12 | TRBV9 | CASSVPGYEQYF
TRBD2 | TRBJ2-5 | 14 | TRBV19 | CASSSSGALGTQYF
. | TRBJ1-2 | 13 | TRBV2 | CASSEAQEDGYTF
. | TRBJ2-7 | 14 | TRBV13 | CASSFGTVGGEQYF
. | TRBJ2-2 | 16 | TRBV7-9 | CASTSRASGHAGELFF
. | TRBJ1-1 | 14 | TRBV11-2 | CASSSTGGGTEAFF
. | TRBJ1-1 | 11 | TRBV25-1 | CASSETGEAFF
. | TRBJ1-6 | 14 | TRBV6-1 | CASSEGPRGSPLHF
TRBD1 | TRBJ1-4 | 18 | TRBV11-3 | CASSSWQGALGANEKLFF
TRBD1 | TRBJ1-4 | 16 | TRBV27 | CASSLVGTDTNEKLFF
TRBD1 | TRBJ2-5 | 14 | TRBV6-5 | CASSYSGGHLTQYF
. | TRBJ1-2 | 12 | TRBV5-1 | CASSATNYGYTF
TRBD1 | TRBJ1-4 | 19 | TRBV5-6 | CASSLAGFLGPIQGEKLFF
. | TRBJ1-4 | 14 | TRBV19 | CASKVRGKNEKLFF
. | TRBJ2-7 | 14 | TRBV27 | CASSPNRDWYEQYF
. | TRBJ1-1 | 12 | TRBV30 | CAWSVIGAEAFF
. | TRBJ1-1 | 14 | TRBV13 | CASRAGAVNTEAFF
. | TRBJ2-6 | 13 | TRBV6-6 | CASSAGQTNVLTF
. | TRBJ1-5 | 13 | TRBV7-5 | CARSLHPGQPQHF
TRBD1 | TRBJ2-7 | 15 | TRBV6-1 | CASSEEETGGFEQYF
TRBD2 | TRBJ2-7 | 15 | TRBV4-1 | CASSQDLAGVLTQYF
. | TRBJ2-7 | 13 | TRBV11-2 | CASSLDRAYEQYF
. | TRBJ1-4 | 14 | TRBV11-2 | CASSRQEGDEKLFF
. | TRBJ2-7 | 15 | TRBV5-4 | CASSLLGLVNYEQYF
. | TRBJ2-2 | 13 | TRBV10-3 | CAINSVGTGELFF
. | TRBJ1-5 | 16 | TRBV2 | CASSEIQGAGNQPQHF
. | TRBJ2-6 | 13 | TRBV30 | CAAKSQGPSPLTF
. | TRBJ1-2 | 12 | TRBV5-6 | CASNDGGPGYTF
TRBD1 | TRBJ1-6 | 14 | TRBV4-1 | CASRGGQGDSPLHF
TRBD2 | TRBJ2-7 | 12 | TRBV6-1 | CASRTSSGEQYF
. | TRBJ1-1 | 14 | TRBV30 | CAWSVRGLNTEAFF
. | TRBJ2-2 | 13 | TRBV6-6 | CASSQIPTGELFF
TRBD1 | TRBJ1-6 | 17 | TRBV4-2 | CASSQRERTGEAGPLHF
. | TRBJ2-5 | 15 | TRBV19 | CASSARRDSQETQYF
TRBD1 | TRBJ2-2 | 15 | TRBV11-2 | CASSLSGTDTGELFF
TRBD2 | TRBJ2-2 | 20 | TRBV28 | CASSLQGQRGGVLIPRQLFF
TRBD1 | TRBJ1-1 | 16 | TRBV9 | CASSPRTGEYNTEAFF
. | TRBJ1-2 | 13 | TRBV6-4 | CASSDEGVGGYTF
TRBD2 | TRBJ2-5 | 14 | TRBV27 | CASSLRGGRETQYF
. | TRBJ1-1 | 11 | TRBV20-1 | CSLAGNTEAFF
. | TRBJ2-7 | 15 | TRBV5-6 | CASSLQGLGSYEQYF
TRBD2 | TRBJ2-2 | 14 | TRBV30 | CAWTSGGYTGELFF
. | TRBJ1-5 | 12 | TRBV6-1 | CASSDPGQPQHF
. | TRBJ1-4 | 14 | TRBV27 | CASSLLDSKEKLFF
. | TRBJ1-5 | 18 | TRBV27 | CASSLSKFGAGDNQPQHF
. | TRBJ2-5 | 13 | TRBV18 | CASSPPEGETQYF
. | TRBJ1-2 | 16 | TRBV19 | CASSISFGMSNYGYTF
TRBD2 | TRBJ2-1 | 16 | TRBV4-2 | CASSQVPSGGANEQFF
. | TRBJ1-1 | 14 | TRBV6-5 | CASSYSGGPYEAFF
. | TRBJ1-6 | 16 | TRBV6-6 | CASSYPTGPYNSPLHF
TRBD2 | TRBJ2-1 | 16 | TRBV6-6 | CASSLLVAGDHNEQFF